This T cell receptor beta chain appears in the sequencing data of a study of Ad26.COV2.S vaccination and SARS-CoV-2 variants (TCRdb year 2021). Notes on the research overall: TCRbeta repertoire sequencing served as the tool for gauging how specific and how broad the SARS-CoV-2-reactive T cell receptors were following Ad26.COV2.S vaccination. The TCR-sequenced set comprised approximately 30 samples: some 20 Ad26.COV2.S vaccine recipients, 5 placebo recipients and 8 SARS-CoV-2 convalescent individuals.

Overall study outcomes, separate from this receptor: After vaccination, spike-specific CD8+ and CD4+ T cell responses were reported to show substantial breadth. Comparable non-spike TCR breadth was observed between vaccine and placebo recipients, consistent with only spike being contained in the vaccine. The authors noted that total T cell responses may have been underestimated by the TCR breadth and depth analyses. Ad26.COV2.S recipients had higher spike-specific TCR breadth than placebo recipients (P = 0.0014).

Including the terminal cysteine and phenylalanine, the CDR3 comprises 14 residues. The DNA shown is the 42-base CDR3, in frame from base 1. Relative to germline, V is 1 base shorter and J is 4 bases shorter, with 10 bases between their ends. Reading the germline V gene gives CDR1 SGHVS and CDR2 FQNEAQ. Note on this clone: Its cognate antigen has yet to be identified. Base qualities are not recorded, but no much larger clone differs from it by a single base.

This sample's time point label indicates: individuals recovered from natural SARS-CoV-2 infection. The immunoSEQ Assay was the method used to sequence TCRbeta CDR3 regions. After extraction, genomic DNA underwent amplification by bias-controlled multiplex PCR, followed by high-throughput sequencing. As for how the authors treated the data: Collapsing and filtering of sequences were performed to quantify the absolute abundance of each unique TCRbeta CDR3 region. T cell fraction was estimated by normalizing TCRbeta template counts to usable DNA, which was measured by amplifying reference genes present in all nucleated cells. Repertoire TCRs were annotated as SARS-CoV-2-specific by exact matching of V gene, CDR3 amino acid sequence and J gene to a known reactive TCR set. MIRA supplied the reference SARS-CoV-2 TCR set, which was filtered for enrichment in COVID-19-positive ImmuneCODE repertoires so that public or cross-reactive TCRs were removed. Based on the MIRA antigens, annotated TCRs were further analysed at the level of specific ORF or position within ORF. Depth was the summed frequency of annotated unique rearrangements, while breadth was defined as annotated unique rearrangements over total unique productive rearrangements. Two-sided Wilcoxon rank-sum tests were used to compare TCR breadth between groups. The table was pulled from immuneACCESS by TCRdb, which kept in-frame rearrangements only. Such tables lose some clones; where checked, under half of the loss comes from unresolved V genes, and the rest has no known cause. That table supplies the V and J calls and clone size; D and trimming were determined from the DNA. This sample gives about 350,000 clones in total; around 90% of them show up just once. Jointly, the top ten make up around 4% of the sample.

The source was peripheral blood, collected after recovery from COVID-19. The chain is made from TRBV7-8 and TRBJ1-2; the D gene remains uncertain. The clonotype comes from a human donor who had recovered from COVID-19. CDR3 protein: CASSLEGLIYGYTF. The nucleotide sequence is TGTGCCAGCAGCTTAGAAGGGCTGATCTATGGCTACACCTTC. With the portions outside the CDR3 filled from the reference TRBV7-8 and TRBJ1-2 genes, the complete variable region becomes GAGVSQSPRYKVAKRGQDVALRCDPISGHVSLFWYQQALGQGPEFLTYFQNEAQLDKSGLPSDRFFAERPEGSVSTLKIQRTQQEDSAVYLCASSLEGLIYGYTFGSGTRLTVV.